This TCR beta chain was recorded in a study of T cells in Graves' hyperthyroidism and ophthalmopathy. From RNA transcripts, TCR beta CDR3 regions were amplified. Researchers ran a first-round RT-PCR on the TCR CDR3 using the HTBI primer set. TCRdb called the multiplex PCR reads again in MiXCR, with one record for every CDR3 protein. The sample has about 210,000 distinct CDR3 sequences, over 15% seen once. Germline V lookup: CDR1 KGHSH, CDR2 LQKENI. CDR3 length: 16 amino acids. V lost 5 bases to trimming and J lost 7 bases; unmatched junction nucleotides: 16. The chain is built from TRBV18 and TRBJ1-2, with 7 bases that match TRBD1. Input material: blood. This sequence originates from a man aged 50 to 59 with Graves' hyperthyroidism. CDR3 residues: CASSGTTGPRRGGYTF. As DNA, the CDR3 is TGTGCCAGCTCAGGAACGACAGGGCCCAGGAGGGGTGGCTACACCTTC. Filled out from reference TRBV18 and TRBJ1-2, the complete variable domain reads NAGVMQNPRHLVRRRGQEARLRCSPMKGHSHVYWYRQLPEEGLKFMVYLQKENIIDESGMPKERFSAEFPKEGPSILRIQQVVRGDSAAYFCASSGTTGPRRGGYTFGSGTRLTVV.